This T cell receptor (beta chain) was sequenced in a study of Tregs in tolerant kidney transplant recipients. Study-level points and caveats: This study did not directly address biological reproducibility. For some patients, primers changed over time, blocking nucleotide-level comparison.

Trimming stripped 4 bases from V and 3 bases from J, with 15 bases between. Germline V CDR1 and CDR2: LGHNA, YSLEER. The CDR3 contains 15 residues. Points on this clone: Its matching antigen is unknown.

Unstimulated Tregs (CD4+CD25+CD127-) and CD4+CD25- non-Tregs were sorted from PBMCs. The repertoire was sequenced with immunoSEQ multiplex PCR; TCRdb's copy has only in-frame clones and lacks some. The data contain some 62,000 clones, approximately 98% of them singletons. The sample was Tregs from blood, taken before the transplant. The sequence came from a human donor who received a combined kidney and bone marrow transplant. The gene calls are TRBV4-3 and TRBJ1-2; D call uncertain. CDR3 sequence: CASSLREGSYYGYTF. CDR3 DNA sequence: TGCGCCAGCAGCCTCCGGGAAGGCAGCTACTATGGCTACACCTTC.